This TCR beta chain is from a study of T cells in Graves' hyperthyroidism and ophthalmopathy. Amplified TCR beta CDR3 regions derived from RNA transcripts. First-round RT-PCR with HTBI primers amplified the TCR CDR3 region. TCRdb called the multiplex PCR reads again in MiXCR, with one record for every CDR3 protein. Of some 720,000 distinct CDR3 sequences detected, approximately 16% appear once; the ten largest clones hold approximately 8.4%. Findings and caveats of the study: Before onset, ophthalmopathy was predicted by the model a median 6.5 months earlier.

This clonotype was detected only a few times. Antigen specificity is unknown. This clonotype was sampled from a man younger than 30 with Graves' hyperthyroidism. Sequencing used blood.

CDR3 in amino acids: CASSRETNEKLFF. CDR3 nucleotide sequence: TGTGCCAGTAGTAGGGAAACTAATGAAAAACTGTTTTTT. The V and J genes are TRBV19 and TRBJ1-4; unclear D gene. V lost 4 bases and J lost 1, with 4 bases in between. The CDR3 runs 13 residues. Per the germline V gene, CDR1 is LNHDA and CDR2 is SQIVND (reference sequence).